One sample yielded the 13 T cell receptor beta chains listed below, sequenced in a study of cytomegalovirus exposure and HLA in healthy donors. Both 60 Vbeta primers and 13 Jbeta primers went into the PCR. TCRdb keeps only in-frame clones here, not all; method: immunoSEQ multiplex PCR. The sample consists of about 220,000 clones, around 76% of them appearing once. Sequenced material: PBMCs. The receptors come from a woman in her thirties or forties in good health and CMV-seropositive.

The genes are TRBV30 and TRBJ1-5; D not certain. Trimming cost V 3 bases and J 5 bases, with 8 bases left between them. Germline-derived CDR1 and CDR2 are GTSNPN and SVGIG (reference sequence). There are 12 residues in the CDR3. The CDR3 is CAWSVNYQPQHF. CDR3 DNA sequence: TGTGCCTGGAGCGTCAACTATCAGCCCCAGCATTTT.

The rearrangement joins TRBV19 to TRBJ2-7; 9 bases are shared with TRBD1. After removal of 5 bases from V and 2 bases from J, the junction contained 13 bases not matched to a gene. This CDR3 is 17 amino acids long. Germline values: CDR1 LNHDA, CDR2 SQIVND (reference sequence). The CDR3 bases are TGTGCCAGTAGTCCCCGGTTACAGGGGGCGCGCGCCTACGAGCAGTACTTC. As protein: CASSPRLQGARAYEQYF.

As concerns this clone: The junction differs from germline at one of its ends, possibly a read error. V is TRBV5-1 and J is TRBJ2-2; tentatively, D is TRBD2 (6 bases). The CDR3 runs 15 residues. Germline loops: CDR1 SGHRS, CDR2 YFSETQ. CDR3 coding DNA: TGCGCCAGCAGCCAAACTAGCTCGGGCACCGGGGAGCTGCTTTTT. Protein: CASSQTSSGTGELLF.

The chain carries TRBV7-2 and TRBJ1-2; tentative D call: TRBD1 (5 bases). CDR1 and CDR2 from the germline V gene are SGHTA and FQGNSA. The CDR3 spans 13 residues. V dropped 5 bases and J dropped 8 bases, with 15 bases sitting between them. The CDR3 DNA follows: TGTGCCAGCAGCCTCTCAGGGAAAGGAGGCTACACCTTC. Translating it yields CASSLSGKGGYTF.

The rearrangement joins TRBV4-3 to TRBJ1-4; D perhaps matches TRBD1 (6 bases). The length of the CDR3 is 14 residues. Germline V CDR1 and CDR2: LGHNA, YSLEER. Trimming removed 4 bases from V and 0 bases from J, with 6 bases in between. The CDR3 here is CASSRTATNEKLFF. CDR3 in DNA: TGCGCCAGCAGCCGGACAGCAACTAATGAAAAACTGTTTTTT.

The chain uses TRBV6-1 and TRBJ2-2; D perhaps matches TRBD1 (6 bases). This CDR3 contains 15 residues. The germline V and J ends were trimmed by 7 bases and 1 base, with 13 bases remaining between them. Germline-derived CDR1 and CDR2 are MNHNS and SASEGT. CDR3 sequence: CASTWTELNTGELFF. The CDR3 region has the DNA TGTGCCAGCACCTGGACAGAACTGAACACCGGGGAGCTGTTTTTT.

V and J are TRBV11-2 and TRBJ2-3, with no clear D. V was clipped by 0 bases and J by 5 bases, with 6 bases between them. Germline lookup yields CDR1 SGHAT and CDR2 FQNNGV. This CDR3 has 13 residues. CDR3 coding DNA: TGTGCCAGCAGCTTAGACCCCGGAGATACGCAGTATTTT. This translates into CASSLDPGDTQYF.

J is TRBJ2-7 and V is TRBV7-8; D is possibly TRBD2 (6 bases). V was shortened by 0 bases and J by 4 bases, with 7 bases between the two germline ends. The V gene's germline CDR1 is SGHVS and CDR2 FQNEAQ. There are 13 residues in the CDR3. The CDR3: CASSLAEGYEQYF. DNA for the CDR3: TGTGCCAGCAGCTTAGCGGAGGGATACGAGCAGTACTTC. The full variable domain, in which reference TRBV7-8 and TRBJ2-7 provide the parts outside the CDR3, is GAGVSQSPRYKVAKRGQDVALRCDPISGHVSLFWYQQALGQGPEFLTYFQNEAQLDKSGLPSDRFFAERPEGSVSTLKIQRTQQEDSAVYLCASSLAEGYEQYFGPGTRLTVT.

J is TRBJ1-4 and V is TRBV7-2, with D unclear. Trimming cost V 3 bases and J 6 bases, with 5 bases left between them. CDR1 SGHTA and CDR2 FQGNSA come from the germline V gene. CDR3 size: 12 residues. Here the CDR3 DNA reads TGTGCCAGCAGCTTGATAGATGAAAAACTGTTTTTT. Its translation is CASSLIDEKLFF.

V and J are TRBV12-5 and TRBJ1-1, with D possibly being TRBD1 (6 bases). Germline CDR1 LGHNT, CDR2 FRNRAP. V lost 7 bases and J 7 bases, leaving 19 bases between the germline ends. The CDR3 totals 14 residues. The DNA for the CDR3 is TGTGCTAGTGAGGCGGGGGGCGCCCAAGTTGAAGCTTTCTTT. Amino acid sequence: CASEAGGAQVEAFF.

This chain uses TRBV2 with TRBJ1-1; tentative D call: TRBD1 (6 bases). The CDR3 contains 15 residues. Trimming took 2 bases from V and 3 from J, leaving 13 bases between them. The germline V gene has CDR1 SNHLY and CDR2 FYNNEI. The CDR3 DNA sequence: TGTGCCAGCAGTGAACTTGACAGGAGCGACACTGAAGCTTTCTTT. Encoded protein: CASSELDRSDTEAFF.

The chain combines TRBV7-2 with TRBJ2-3; TRBD2 agrees at 11 bases. Per the germline V gene, CDR1 is SGHTA and CDR2 is FQGNSA. The trim removed 3 bases at V and 4 bases at J, leaving 0 bases unmatched. CDR3 length: 14 amino acids. The CDR3 sequence is CASSFSGGADTQYF. The CDR3 region has the DNA TGTGCCAGCAGCTTTAGCGGGGGGGCAGATACGCAGTATTTT. The whole variable domain, filled in from reference TRBV7-2 and TRBJ2-3, reads GAGVSQSPSNKVTEKGKDVELRCDPISGHTALYWYRQSLGQGLEFLIYFQGNSAPDKSGLPSDRFSAERTGGSVSTLTIQRTQQEDSAVYLCASSFSGGADTQYFGPGTRLTVL.

In nucleotides, the CDR3 is TGTGCCAGCAGCTCAAGACAGGGGGGGAACACTGAAGCTTTCTTT. It yields the protein CASSSRQGGNTEAFF. This chain links TRBV5-4 with TRBJ1-1; TRBD1 matches 9 bases. This CDR3 contains 15 residues. CDR1 and CDR2 (germline): SGHNT, YYREEE (reference sequence). V was pared by 3 bases and J by 1 base, with 4 bases of the junction left unmatched. Together with reference TRBV5-4 and TRBJ1-1, the CDR3 gives the full variable domain: ETGVTQSPTHLIKTRGQQVTLRCSSQSGHNTVSWYQQALGQGPQFIFQYYREEENGRGNFPPRFSGLQFPNYSSELNVNALELDDSALYLCASSSRQGGNTEAFFGQGTRLTVV.